A single sample is the source of the 30 T cell receptor beta chains below, sequenced in a study of T cell responses to AZD1222 COVID-19 vaccine. TCRdb's copy holds only in-frame clones and misses some; the assay was immunoSEQ multiplex PCR. The sample lists around 130,000 clones, 86% occurring once. Sample: peripheral blood, taken 28 days after the second AZD1222 dose. The receptors were sampled from an adult who received the AZD1222 COVID-19 vaccine.

The chain employs TRBV5-1 and TRBJ2-7, with a weak D call TRBD1 (7 bases). Germline V gene lookup returns CDR1 SGHRS and CDR2 YFSETQ. This CDR3 region has 15 residues. V lost 2 bases to trimming and J lost 2 bases, with 14 bases between them. CDR3 amino acids: CASSFQEGQTYEQYF. The CDR3 region has the DNA TGCGCCAGCAGCTTTCAGGAGGGACAGACCTACGAGCAGTACTTC.

The chain couples TRBV19 to TRBJ1-1; D remains unclear. This CDR3 has 15 amino acids. Trimming stripped 5 bases from V and 1 base from J, with 14 bases between. Looked up from germline, CDR1 is LNHDA and CDR2 is SQIVND (reference sequence). The CDR3 protein is CASSPPGRRNTEAFF. In nucleotides, the CDR3 is TGTGCCAGTAGTCCCCCCGGCAGACGGAACACTGAAGCTTTCTTT.

Concerning this clone itself: Other DNA sequences of this sample code for an identical CDR3. The chain recombines TRBV2 with TRBJ1-2; no reliable D call. Germline lookup yields CDR1 SNHLY and CDR2 FYNNEI. Trimming pared 5 bases from V and 2 bases from J, leaving 6 bases between. This CDR3 has 12 residues. CDR3 in DNA: TGTGCCAGCAGTAGGGTAAACTATGGCTACACCTTC. Amino acid sequence: CASSRVNYGYTF.

The chain has TRBV7-3 and TRBJ2-1; maybe TRBD1 (6 bases). The germline V gene has CDR1 SGHTA and CDR2 FQGTGA. This CDR3 comprises 17 residues. V shed 0 bases and J shed 3 bases, with 15 bases lying between them. DNA of the CDR3: TGTGCCAGCAGCTTAACTTCCGCAGGGGTCGACTACAATGAGCAGTTCTTC. Its translation: CASSLTSAGVDYNEQFF.

The chain carries TRBV18 and TRBJ2-2; D gene unclear. The germline CDR1 and CDR2 sequences are KGHSH and LQKENI. The germline V and J ends were trimmed by 3 bases and 0 bases, with 5 bases remaining between them. The CDR3 extends over 14 amino acids. The DNA of the CDR3 is TGTGCCAGCTCACCCCCGACGAACACCGGGGAGCTGTTTTTT. This gives the protein CASSPPTNTGELFF.

With respect to this clone: Since a much larger clone is just one base distant, this may be a read error. The rearrangement links TRBV5-4 to TRBJ2-1; D uncertain. Looked up from germline, CDR1 is SGHNT and CDR2 is YYREEE (reference sequence). V was shortened by 4 bases and J by 5 bases, with 4 bases between the two germline ends. The CDR3 sequence is 11 residues long. CDR3 sequence (DNA): TGTGCCAGCAGCATGGACAATGAGCAGTTCTTC. This encodes CASSMDNEQFF.

This chain connects TRBV24-1 to TRBJ1-2; D is undetermined. Germline CDR1 is KGHDR and CDR2 is SFDVKD. The CDR3 loop spans 11 amino acids. Trimming removed 5 bases from V and 8 bases from J, with 8 bases in between. The CDR3: CATSGGYGYTF. As DNA, the CDR3 is TGTGCCACCAGTGGGGGTTACGGCTACACCTTC.

The sample holds one count of this clone. V is TRBV4-1 and J is TRBJ2-7; D gene ambiguous. V was shortened by 0 bases and J by 9 bases, with 9 bases between the two germline ends. CDR3 length: 12 amino acids. Per germline, CDR1 MGHRA and CDR2 YSYEKL. The CDR3 DNA reads TGCGCCAGCAGCCAAGAAGGGTTCAGGCAGTACTTC. This translates into CASSQEGFRQYF.

This clone has only one observation. The chain combines TRBV28 with TRBJ2-5, with 7 bases aligning to TRBD1. This CDR3 comprises 15 residues. V was clipped by 0 bases and J by 0 bases; unmatched bases: 1. Germline V gene sequence: CDR1 MDHEN, CDR2 SYDVKM. Written as DNA, the CDR3 is TGTGCCAGCAGTTTATGGGGACAGAACCAAGAGACCCAGTACTTC. Amino acid sequence: CASSLWGQNQETQYF. Complete variable domain (other parts from reference TRBV28 and TRBJ2-5): DVKVTQSSRYLVKRTGEKVFLECVQDMDHENMFWYRQDPGLGLRLIYFSYDVKMKEKGDIPEGYSVSREKKERFSLILESASTNQTSMYLCASSLWGQNQETQYFGPGTRLLVL.

The rearrangement joins TRBV7-8 to TRBJ1-1; TRBD1 matches 7 bases. The CDR3 is made up of 15 amino acids. Germline V gene lookup returns CDR1 SGHVS and CDR2 FQNEAQ. V trimming: 3 bases; J trimming: 5 bases; junction bases outside the gene matches: 9. This CDR3 is CASSFETGRGTEAFF. CDR3 bases: TGTGCCAGCAGCTTCGAGACAGGGAGGGGGACTGAAGCTTTCTTT. Full variable domain (rest looked up from reference TRBV7-8 and TRBJ1-1): GAGVSQSPRYKVAKRGQDVALRCDPISGHVSLFWYQQALGQGPEFLTYFQNEAQLDKSGLPSDRFFAERPEGSVSTLKIQRTQQEDSAVYLCASSFETGRGTEAFFGQGTRLTVV.

The genes are TRBV6-4 and TRBJ2-3; 8 bases map to TRBD2. CDR3 length: 16 residues. V dropped 1 base and J dropped 4; count of bases not matched to a gene: 7. Germline values: CDR1 MRHNA, CDR2 SNTAGT. The CDR3 DNA follows: TGTGCCAGCAGTGACTTCGCGGGGGGTTCGTCAGATACGCAGTATTTT. Translating gives CASSDFAGGSSDTQYF.

The chain has TRBV6-5 and TRBJ1-2, with 8 nucleotides matching TRBD1. The V segment lost 5 bases and the J segment 4 bases; nucleotides outside the gene matches: 9. The germline CDR1 and CDR2 sequences are MNHEY and SVGAGI. There are 15 residues in the CDR3. CDR3 protein: CASSLRQGLSYGYTF. CDR3 bases: TGTGCCAGCAGTCTTCGACAGGGGCTCAGCTATGGCTACACCTTC.

For the CDR3, the DNA is TGTGCCGAGGCCCACACAGATACGCAGTATTTT. Translated: CAEAHTDTQYF. The chain carries TRBV30 and TRBJ2-3, with D uncertain. Germline V gives CDR1 GTSNPN, CDR2 SVGIG (reference sequence). The CDR3 covers 11 residues. V was pared by 8 bases and J by 2 bases, with 8 bases between.

J is TRBJ1-1 and V is TRBV5-5, with D maybe TRBD1 (6 bases). CDR1 and CDR2 from the germline V gene are SGHKS and YYEKEE (reference sequence). Trimming shortened V by 3 bases and J by 8 bases, and 11 bases separated the two germline ends. The CDR3 is 12 residues long. The CDR3 nucleotides read TGTGCCAGCAGCTGGGGACAAGAAGAAGCTTTCTTT. This gives the protein CASSWGQEEAFF. Using reference TRBV5-5 and TRBJ1-1 for the parts outside the CDR3, the full variable domain is DAGVTQSPTHLIKTRGQQVTLRCSPISGHKSVSWYQQVLGQGPQFIFQYYEKEERGRGNFPDRFSARQFPNYSSELNVNALLLGDSALYLCASSWGQEEAFFGQGTRLTVV.

The chain couples TRBV19 to TRBJ1-4; 8 bases are a match to TRBD1. This CDR3 is 15 amino acids long. In germline, CDR1 is LNHDA, CDR2 SQIVND (reference sequence). V trimming: 6 bases; J trimming: 10 bases; junction bases outside the gene matches: 13. The CDR3 is CASRDPGTGEGKLFF. In nucleotides, the CDR3 is TGTGCCAGTAGGGACCCGGGGACAGGAGAGGGAAAACTGTTTTTT.

The chain recombines TRBV10-3 with TRBJ1-6; D is uncertain. This CDR3 region has 13 residues. Per the germline V gene, CDR1 is ENHRY and CDR2 is SYGVKD. The V end lost 3 bases, the J end lost 13 bases, and 13 bases lay between the germline ends. CDR3 residues: CAISDNSVHPLHF. For the CDR3, the DNA is TGTGCCATCAGTGATAACAGCGTTCACCCCCTCCACTTT.

The chain carries TRBV2 and TRBJ1-2; D not resolved. CDR3 length: 13 amino acids. V was shortened by 4 bases and J by 4 bases, with 10 bases between the two germline ends. Germline V gene sequence: CDR1 SNHLY, CDR2 FYNNEI. Here the CDR3 DNA reads TGTGCCAGCAGTGGCTACGGTTTCTATGGCTACACCTTC. Translated, it gives CASSGYGFYGYTF.

The gene calls are TRBV9 and TRBJ2-7; D uncertain. This CDR3 is built from 14 residues. V was cut by 1 base and J by 2 bases, with 10 bases left in between. Germline lookup yields CDR1 SGDLS and CDR2 YYNGEE. CDR3 sequence reads: CASSVLGSTYEQYF. CDR3 nucleotide sequence: TGTGCCAGCAGCGTACTTGGCAGCACCTACGAGCAGTACTTC.

This clone has just one count. This chain joins TRBV15 and TRBJ2-5, with 10 nucleotides matching TRBD2. V was clipped by 0 bases and J by 3 bases; unmatched bases: 7. The CDR3 runs to 17 residues. Germline-derived CDR1 and CDR2 are LNHNV and YYDKDF (reference sequence). As DNA, the CDR3 is TGTGCCACCAGCAGAGATCCTAGCGGGGGAAATAAAGAGACCCAGTACTTC. Protein sequence: CATSRDPSGGNKETQYF.

The chain joins TRBV16 to TRBJ2-1, with a tentative D call TRBD2 (6 bases). The CDR3 consists of 13 residues. Trimming shortened V by 0 bases and J by 12 bases, and 12 bases separated the two germline ends. Germline assignment: CDR1 KGHSY and CDR2 FQNENV. The CDR3 protein is CASSQSSQGGQFF. The DNA for the CDR3 is TGTGCCAGCAGCCAATCCAGTCAGGGAGGGCAGTTCTTC.

The V and J genes are TRBV29-1 and TRBJ2-3, with TRBD1 matching over 11 bases. J gave up 6 bases and V 5 bases, and 4 bases lay outside the gene matches. The CDR3 has 13 residues. Germline CDR1 reads SQVTM; CDR2 reads ANQGSEA. The CDR3 is CSVRTGGQDTQYF. The CDR3 DNA follows: TGCAGCGTTCGGACAGGGGGCCAGGATACGCAGTATTTT.

The CDR3 reads CASSLAETENRLFF. CDR3 bases: TGTGCCAGCAGCTTGGCGGAGACAGAAAACAGGCTGTTTTTT. The V gene is TRBV5-5, the J gene TRBJ1-4; D perhaps matches TRBD1 (5 bases). The germline V and J ends were trimmed by 0 bases and 14 bases, with 17 bases remaining between them. The CDR3 has 14 residues. In germline, CDR1 is SGHKS, CDR2 YYEKEE (reference sequence).

In nucleotides, the CDR3 is TGTGCCAGCAGTGAAGCGTTGTCTGAGTATAGTTCTACCTACGAGCAGTACTTC. Amino acids: CASSEALSEYSSTYEQYF. This chain joins TRBV6-1 and TRBJ2-7, with no clear D. From germline, CDR1 is MNHNS and CDR2 SASEGT. This CDR3 region has 18 residues. Between the trimmed V and J ends, which lost 0 bases and 2 bases, there was a span of 20 bases.

V is TRBV14 and J is TRBJ1-2, with no clear D. Looked up from germline, CDR1 is SGHDN and CDR2 is FVKESK. V was shortened by 6 bases and J by 5 bases, with 22 bases between the two germline ends. This CDR3 comprises 16 residues. For the CDR3, the DNA is TGTGCCAGCAGGTCCGGGCTCTCACCGCGGCCTTATGGCTACACCTTC. Translation gives CASRSGLSPRPYGYTF.

This clone is medium-sized (0.01 to 0.1%) by share. CDR3 amino acids: CASRQKGGLNTEAFF. The CDR3 nucleotides read TGTGCCAGCAGACAGAAAGGGGGGCTGAACACTGAAGCTTTCTTT. The chain uses TRBV6-5 and TRBJ1-1; TRBD1 is a possible D gene (6 bases). V was clipped by 6 bases and J by 0 bases, with 14 bases between them. CDR1 and CDR2 (germline): MNHEY, SVGAGI. The CDR3 sequence is 15 residues long.

This chain connects TRBV7-9 to TRBJ1-6, with a possible D match to TRBD1 (5 bases). Germline V gene lookup returns CDR1 SEHNR and CDR2 FQNEAQ (reference sequence). The V and J ends lost 7 bases and 7 bases respectively, with 14 bases between them. CDR3 length equals 14 residues. In DNA form, the CDR3 reads TGTGCCAGCACGAGCAGGGAGACGAATTCACCCCTCCACTTT. This translates into CASTSRETNSPLHF. Filled out from reference TRBV7-9 and TRBJ1-6, the complete variable domain reads DTGVSQNPRHKITKRGQNVTFRCDPISEHNRLYWYRQTLGQGPEFLTYFQNEAQLEKSRLLSDRFSAERPKGSFSTLEIQRTEQGDSAMYLCASTSRETNSPLHFGNGTRLTVT.

This clone was seen only a few times. The chain recombines TRBV6-2 or TRBV6-3 with TRBJ2-3; 14 bases map to TRBD2. With V trimmed by 2 bases and J by 2 bases, 6 bases remained unmatched. Germline V gives CDR1 MNHEY, CDR2 SVGEGT. The CDR3 sequence is 18 residues long. The CDR3 DNA sequence: TGTGCCAGCAGTTACCGCGGGACTAGCGGGGGACTCACAGATACGCAGTATTTT. Translated, it gives CASSYRGTSGGLTDTQYF.

CDR3 sequence reads: CASSTRRVDTEAFF. The CDR3 DNA sequence: TGTGCCAGCAGCACCAGGCGGGTGGACACTGAAGCTTTCTTT. The J gene is TRBJ1-1, the V gene TRBV21-1. TRBV21-1 is tagged as a pseudogene. The CDR3 extends over 14 amino acids.

The chain joins TRBV29-1 to TRBJ1-1; weak D call: TRBD1 (5 bases). The V end lost 4 bases, the J end lost 0 bases, and 12 bases lay between the germline ends. The CDR3 contains 14 residues. Germline CDR1 SQVTM, CDR2 ANQGSEA. The CDR3 protein is CSVAKTVMNTEAFF. CDR3 nucleotides: TGCAGCGTTGCAAAGACAGTCATGAACACTGAAGCTTTCTTT.

On this clone: The sample has other DNA sequences that encode this CDR3 too. CDR3 residues: CASSFPGNEKLFF. CDR3 nucleotides: TGTGCCAGCAGCTTTCCAGGGAATGAAAAACTGTTTTTT. The chain has TRBV11-3 and TRBJ1-4; tentative D call: TRBD1 (5 bases). Looked up from germline, CDR1 is SGHNT and CDR2 is YENEEA. Between the trimmed V and J ends, which lost 3 bases and 5 bases, there was a span of 7 bases. The CDR3 covers 13 residues.